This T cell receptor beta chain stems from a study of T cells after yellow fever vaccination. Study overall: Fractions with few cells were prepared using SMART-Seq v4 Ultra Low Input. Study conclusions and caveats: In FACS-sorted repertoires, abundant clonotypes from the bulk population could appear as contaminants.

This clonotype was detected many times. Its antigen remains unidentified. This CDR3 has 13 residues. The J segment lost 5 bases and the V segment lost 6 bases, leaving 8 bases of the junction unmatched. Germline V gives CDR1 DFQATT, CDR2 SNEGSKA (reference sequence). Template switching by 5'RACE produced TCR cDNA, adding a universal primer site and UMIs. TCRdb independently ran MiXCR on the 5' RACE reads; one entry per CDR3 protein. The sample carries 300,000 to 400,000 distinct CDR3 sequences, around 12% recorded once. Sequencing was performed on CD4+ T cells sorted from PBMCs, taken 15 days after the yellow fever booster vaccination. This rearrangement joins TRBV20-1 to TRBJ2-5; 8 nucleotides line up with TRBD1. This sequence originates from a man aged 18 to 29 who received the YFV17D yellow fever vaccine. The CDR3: CSARGRGHETQYF. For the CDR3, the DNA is TGCAGTGCGAGGGGCAGGGGGCACGAGACCCAGTACTTC.